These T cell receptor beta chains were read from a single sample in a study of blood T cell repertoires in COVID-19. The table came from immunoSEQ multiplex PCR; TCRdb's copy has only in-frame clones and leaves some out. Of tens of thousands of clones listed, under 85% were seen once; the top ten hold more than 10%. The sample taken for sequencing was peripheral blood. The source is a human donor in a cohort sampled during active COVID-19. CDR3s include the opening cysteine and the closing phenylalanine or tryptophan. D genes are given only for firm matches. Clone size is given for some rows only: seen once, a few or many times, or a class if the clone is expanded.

CDR3 protein: CASSLATGGGNQPQHF
CDR3 DNA: TGTGCCAGCAGCTTAGCGACAGGGGGCGGCAATCAGCCCCAGCATTTT
V gene: TRBV7-6
clone size: -
D gene: TRBD1
J gene: TRBJ1-5

CDR3 protein: CASSLRTSGGAYEQYF
CDR3 DNA: TGTGCCAGCAGTTTAAGGACTAGCGGGGGGGCCTACGAGCAGTACTTC
V gene: TRBV27
clone size: -
D gene: TRBD2
J gene: TRBJ2-7

CDR3 protein: CASIRGSGEQYF
CDR3 DNA: TGTGCCAGCATCAGGGGGAGCGGGGAGCAGTACTTC
V gene: TRBV27
clone size: -
D gene: -
J gene: TRBJ2-7

CDR3 protein: CASSVSGGPGDTQYF
CDR3 DNA: TGCGCCAGCTCTGTTAGCGGGGGGCCAGGAGATACGCAGTATTTT
V gene: TRBV5-1
clone size: -
D gene: TRBD2
J gene: TRBJ2-3

CDR3 protein: CASSHRVSYEQYF
CDR3 DNA: TGTGCCAGCAGCCACAGGGTTTCCTACGAGCAGTACTTC
V gene: TRBV4-2
clone size: few
D gene: -
J gene: TRBJ2-7

CDR3 protein: CASSLGNGLNEQFF
CDR3 DNA: TGCGCCAGCAGCTTGGGTAACGGGTTGAATGAGCAGTTCTTC
V gene: TRBV5-1
clone size: -
D gene: -
J gene: TRBJ2-1

CDR3 protein: CSASLQLNTEAFF
CDR3 DNA: TGCAGTGCTAGTTTACAGCTGAACACTGAAGCTTTCTTT
V gene: TRBV20-1
clone size: once
D gene: -
J gene: TRBJ1-1

CDR3 protein: CASSLFRYNEQFF
CDR3 DNA: TGTGCCAGCAGCCTCTTCAGGTACAATGAGCAGTTCTTC
V gene: TRBV11-2
clone size: -
D gene: -
J gene: TRBJ2-1

CDR3 protein: CASSLAERRSYGYTF
CDR3 DNA: TGCGCCAGCAGCTTGGCTGAACGGAGGAGCTATGGCTACACCTTC
V gene: TRBV5-1
clone size: -
D gene: -
J gene: TRBJ1-2

CDR3 protein: CASSPGTGAHNSPLHF
CDR3 DNA: TGTGCCAGCAGTCCCGGGACAGGGGCGCATAATTCACCCCTCCACTTT
V gene: TRBV27
clone size: few
D gene: TRBD1
J gene: TRBJ1-6

CDR3 protein: CASSLGTYNYGYTF
CDR3 DNA: TGTGCCAGCAGTTTAGGGACATATAACTATGGCTACACCTTC
V gene: TRBV28
clone size: -
D gene: -
J gene: TRBJ1-2

CDR3 protein: CASSLGGQPVSLSSYNEQFF
CDR3 DNA: TGTGCCAGCAGCTTAGGTGGACAGCCGGTAAGCCTTAGCTCCTACAATGAGCAGTTCTTC
V gene: TRBV9
clone size: -
D gene: -
J gene: TRBJ2-1

CDR3 protein: CASSPVAGKGTDTQYF
CDR3 DNA: TGTGCCAGCTCACCGGTGGCCGGGAAGGGAACAGATACGCAGTATTTT
V gene: TRBV18
clone size: -
D gene: -
J gene: TRBJ2-3

CDR3 protein: CASSRDSTSSYEQYF
CDR3 DNA: TGTGCCAGCAGTCGCGATTCGACTAGCTCCTACGAGCAGTACTTC
V gene: TRBV5-4
clone size: -
D gene: -
J gene: TRBJ2-7

CDR3 protein: CASSPGLAGDEQFF
CDR3 DNA: TGTGCCAGCAGCCCGGGACTAGCGGGCGATGAGCAGTTCTTC
V gene: TRBV3-1/TRBV3-2
clone size: -
D gene: TRBD2
J gene: TRBJ2-1

CDR3 protein: CASSEGQRGGYGYTF
CDR3 DNA: TGTGCCAGCAGTGAGGGGCAGAGAGGGGGCTATGGCTACACCTTC
V gene: TRBV2
clone size: -
D gene: -
J gene: TRBJ1-2

CDR3 protein: CASNPSGGTYEQYF
CDR3 DNA: TGTGCCAGCAACCCTAGCGGGGGCACCTACGAGCAGTACTTC
V gene: TRBV2
clone size: -
D gene: TRBD2
J gene: TRBJ2-7

CDR3 protein: CATSSPRTGQTTDTQYF
CDR3 DNA: TGTGCCACCAGCAGTCCTAGGACAGGGCAGACCACAGATACGCAGTATTTT
V gene: TRBV15
clone size: few
D gene: TRBD1
J gene: TRBJ2-3

CDR3 protein: CASSVRGNSYEQYF
CDR3 DNA: TGTGCCAGCAGCGTTCGGGGGAACTCCTACGAGCAGTACTTC
V gene: TRBV9
clone size: -
D gene: -
J gene: TRBJ2-7

CDR3 protein: CASSKNGAGGYNEQFF
CDR3 DNA: TGCGCCAGCAGCAAAAACGGGGCGGGGGGATACAATGAGCAGTTCTTC
V gene: TRBV5-1
clone size: -
D gene: TRBD2
J gene: TRBJ2-1

CDR3 protein: CASSTDRHTQYF
CDR3 DNA: TGTGCCAGCAGCACAGATAGGCATACGCAGTATTTT
V gene: TRBV6-5
clone size: -
D gene: -
J gene: TRBJ2-3

CDR3 protein: CASNYRAKGDSPLHF
CDR3 DNA: TGTGCCAGCAACTACAGGGCCAAAGGGGATTCACCCCTCCACTTT
V gene: TRBV6-6
clone size: -
D gene: -
J gene: TRBJ1-6

CDR3 protein: CASTLYNEQFF
CDR3 DNA: TGTGCCAGCACCCTATACAATGAGCAGTTCTTC
V gene: TRBV6-5
clone size: -
D gene: -
J gene: TRBJ2-1

CDR3 protein: CASSYSSGVGADTQYF
CDR3 DNA: TGTGCCAGCAGTTACTCGAGCGGGGTAGGGGCAGATACGCAGTATTTT
V gene: TRBV6-6
clone size: -
D gene: TRBD2
J gene: TRBJ2-3

CDR3 protein: CACLRGYNEQFF
CDR3 DNA: TGTGCCTGCCTCCGCGGTTACAATGAGCAGTTCTTC
V gene: TRBV19
clone size: -
D gene: -
J gene: TRBJ2-1

CDR3 protein: CASSLGPGFSGELFF
CDR3 DNA: TGCGCCAGCAGCTTGGGCCCCGGGTTTTCCGGGGAGCTGTTTTTT
V gene: TRBV5-1
clone size: -
D gene: -
J gene: TRBJ2-2

CDR3 protein: CASSLDQGDNEQFF
CDR3 DNA: TGCGCCAGCAGCTTGGACCAGGGGGACAATGAGCAGTTCTTC
V gene: TRBV5-1
clone size: once
D gene: TRBD1
J gene: TRBJ2-1

CDR3 protein: CASSLQGYAEQFF
CDR3 DNA: TGTGCCAGCAGCCTCCAGGGTTATGCTGAGCAGTTCTTC
V gene: TRBV3-1/TRBV3-2
clone size: once
D gene: -
J gene: TRBJ2-1

CDR3 protein: CATSDGDEQFF
CDR3 DNA: TGTGCCACCAGTGACGGGGATGAGCAGTTCTTC
V gene: TRBV24-1
clone size: -
D gene: -
J gene: TRBJ2-1

CDR3 protein: CASSRAVAGVDSTDTQYF
CDR3 DNA: TGCGCCAGCAGTCGAGCGGTAGCGGGGGTCGATAGCACAGATACGCAGTATTTT
V gene: TRBV5-1
clone size: -
D gene: TRBD2
J gene: TRBJ2-3